The rows below give T cell receptor beta chains drawn from one sample of a study of beta chain features in type 1 diabetes. Assay: immunoSEQ multiplex PCR; the TCRdb copy retains only in-frame clones and omits some. The table has roughly 150,000 clones, around 10% seen once. Sample: central memory CD4+ T cells from blood. These TCRs come from a man aged 18 to 35 in good health. CDR3s include the opening cysteine and the closing phenylalanine or tryptophan. Size values are once, few and many counts, or a class for expanded clones, and some rows have none.

v_call	j_call	clone_size	cdr3_aa
TRBV30	TRBJ1-3	-	CAWDPGHGLPGNTIYF
TRBV6-5	TRBJ2-3	-	CASSYVGGRTDTQYF
TRBV28	TRBJ2-7	few	CASSPSQGAYEQYF
TRBV15	TRBJ2-3	few	CATSIDLAGAVQYF
TRBV5-1	TRBJ2-7	-	CASSLAGQGKFYEQYF
TRBV27	TRBJ1-3	-	CASSLDSFSGNTIYF
TRBV11-2	TRBJ2-5	few	CASSPLQETQYF
TRBV4-2	TRBJ2-1	-	CASSPRLAGPTNEQFF
TRBV5-1	TRBJ1-6	-	CASSPGQRDSPLHF
TRBV5-1	TRBJ2-2	-	CASSVHRGDTGELFF
TRBV27	TRBJ1-1	-	CASSPQDRVRNTEAFF
TRBV5-6	TRBJ1-1	many	CASSLTGKTEAFF
TRBV28	TRBJ1-2	many	CAWGLSNYGYTF
TRBV7-2	TRBJ2-3	-	CASSFLYSSTDTQYF
TRBV7-6	TRBJ2-1	-	CASSPGTGSNNEQFF
TRBV5-1	TRBJ2-2	few	CASSETSGSSGELFF
TRBV25-1	TRBJ2-7	few	CASSESSSGSYEQYF
TRBV15	TRBJ2-7	few	CATSRMTGPYEQYF
TRBV9	TRBJ1-2	-	CASSADRGGYTF
TRBV5-4	TRBJ1-1	few	CASSKDQNTEAFF
TRBV29-1	TRBJ2-1	few	CSVGDTRSEQFF
TRBV4-3	TRBJ1-2	few	CASSKWGRGGYTF
TRBV19	TRBJ1-4	few	CATMDYGSMEKLFF
TRBV13	TRBJ1-6	few	CASSRDRENSPLHF
TRBV7-2	TRBJ2-3	few	CASSSGGTARTDTQYF
TRBV15	TRBJ1-1	few	CATSRDWRGASLAFF
TRBV9	TRBJ2-1	-	CASSVVSAGGEQFF
TRBV7-9	TRBJ1-1	-	CASRTTGRNTEAFF
TRBV25-1	TRBJ2-1	few	CASSRSGLSTQGVNEQFF
TRBV4-3	TRBJ1-2	-	CASSQTDRAYYGYTF
TRBV6-1	TRBJ2-3	-	CASSVPPGTGPRDTQYF
TRBV7-9	TRBJ1-3	few	CASSFGDRNTIYF